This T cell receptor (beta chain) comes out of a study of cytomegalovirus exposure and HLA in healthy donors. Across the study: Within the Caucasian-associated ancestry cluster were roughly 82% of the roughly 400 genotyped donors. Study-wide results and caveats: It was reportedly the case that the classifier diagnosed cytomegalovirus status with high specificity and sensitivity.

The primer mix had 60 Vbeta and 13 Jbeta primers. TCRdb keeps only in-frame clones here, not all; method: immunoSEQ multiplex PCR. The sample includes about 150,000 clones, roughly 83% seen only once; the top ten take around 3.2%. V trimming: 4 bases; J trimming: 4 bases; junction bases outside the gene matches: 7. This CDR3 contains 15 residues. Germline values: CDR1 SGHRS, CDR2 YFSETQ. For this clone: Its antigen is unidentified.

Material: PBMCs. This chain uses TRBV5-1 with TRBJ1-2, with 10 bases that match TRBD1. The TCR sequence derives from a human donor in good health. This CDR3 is CASSLDRGNTYGYTF. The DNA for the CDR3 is TGCGCCAGCAGCCTGGACAGGGGGAATACCTATGGCTACACCTTC.